Below are 15 T cell receptor beta chains sequenced from a single sample in a study of breast tumors, draining lymph nodes, adjacent tissues. The lymph nodes were axillary draining lymph nodes from breast cancer patients. TCRdb ran MiXCR on the multiplex PCR reads and lists one entry per CDR3 protein. The sample has 85,000 to 130,000 distinct CDR3 sequences; less than 40% are singletons. Sequencing was carried out using axillary lymph node tissue. These receptors were obtained from a female donor with breast cancer. Some clones in this sample may be carry-over from other donors' samples.

Ten or more counts support this clonotype. The J gene is TRBJ1-1, the V gene TRBV15; D may be TRBD1 (6 bases). The CDR3 loop spans 11 amino acids. Trimming cost V 9 bases and J 9 bases, with 14 bases left between them. The germline V gene encodes CDR1 LNHNV and CDR2 YYDKDF (reference sequence). The CDR3 loop is CATTGHFQAFF. DNA for the CDR3: TGTGCCACTACAGGGCACTTCCAAGCTTTCTTT.

The rearrangement links TRBV27 to TRBJ1-4; D unresolved. The length of the CDR3 is 14 residues. V was cut by 2 bases and J by 6 bases, with 10 bases left in between. CDR1 is MNHEY, CDR2 SMNVEV, per germline (reference sequence). The CDR3 loop is CASSLNFGDEKLFF. The CDR3 DNA follows: TGTGCCAGCAGTTTAAATTTCGGGGATGAAAAACTGTTTTTT.

This clonotype was recorded at least ten times. The chain employs TRBV20-1 and TRBJ2-2, with 8 bases aligning to TRBD1. The ends lost 3 bases at V and 4 bases at J; junction bases unmatched: 10. Looked up from germline, CDR1 is DFQATT and CDR2 is SNEGSKA (reference sequence). This CDR3 is built from 16 residues. CDR3 sequence reads: CSARGPGQATTGELFF. The CDR3 DNA sequence: TGCAGTGCTAGGGGTCCGGGACAGGCAACCACCGGGGAGCTGTTTTTT.

At least ten counts were recorded for this clonotype. J is TRBJ2-1 and V is TRBV9; 7 positions match TRBD2. The germline CDR1 and CDR2 sequences are SGDLS and YYNGEE. This CDR3 is built from 16 residues. V gave up 4 bases and J gave up 5 bases; unmatched junction bases: 12. The CDR3 nucleotides read TGTGCCAGCAGCCCCCATCCTAGCGGCCGGAACAATGAGCAGTTCTTC. Translation gives CASSPHPSGRNNEQFF.

The sample holds many counts of this clonotype. The chain couples TRBV11-3 to TRBJ2-1; 8 nucleotides align to TRBD2. The junction had 4 bases not matched to a gene; V was cut back by 3 bases and J by 6 bases. Germline V gene lookup returns CDR1 SGHNT and CDR2 YENEEA. The CDR3 contains 14 residues. In DNA form, the CDR3 reads TGTGCCAGCAGCTTCGGGGGGGCAGGCAATGAGCAGTTCTTC. Translated: CASSFGGAGNEQFF.

Turning to this clonotype: Since a much larger clone is just one base distant, this may be a read error. This chain joins TRBV12-3 or TRBV12-4 and TRBJ2-7, with TRBD2 as a possible D gene (7 bases). The CDR3 spans 13 residues. Trimming left V 6 bases short and J 3 bases short, with 12 bases between. CDR3 bases: TGTGCCAGCAGCCACGGGGGGCTCTACGAGCAGTACTTC. It is translated as CASSHGGLYEQYF.

This clonotype was found many times. One junction end does not reproduce the germline sequence, and a read error may be involved. This chain links TRBV5-1 with TRBJ1-4; TRBD1 is a possible D gene (5 bases). The CDR3 consists of 11 residues. CDR1 and CDR2 from the germline V gene are SGHRS and YFSETQ. The CDR3 nucleotides are TGCGCCAGTATCCCCATGGGACGGTTGACTTTT. Translation: CASIPMGRLTF.

At least ten counts were recorded for this clonotype. The chain links TRBV2 to TRBJ2-2; D ambiguous. The CDR3 runs 15 residues. Germline CDR1 is SNHLY and CDR2 is FYNNEI. V was clipped by 4 bases and J by 0 bases, with 9 bases between them. The CDR3: CASSVRAPNTGELFF. The DNA of the CDR3 is TGTGCCAGCAGTGTTAGGGCCCCGAACACCGGGGAGCTGTTTTTT.

This clonotype was seen many times. The chain links TRBV12-3 or TRBV12-4 to TRBJ2-7; the match to TRBD1 covers 7 bases. V shed 5 bases and J 3 bases; nucleotides not matched to a gene: 7. This CDR3 is built from 14 residues. CDR3: CASSPRDRYYEQYF. The CDR3 nucleotides are TGTGCCAGCAGTCCTCGGGACAGATACTACGAGCAGTACTTC.

A few counts support this clonotype. The genes are TRBV12-3 or TRBV12-4 and TRBJ1-1, with unresolved D. Trimming took off 2 bases at V and 5 bases at J, with 6 bases between the two ends. CDR3 length equals 12 residues. The CDR3 DNA reads as TGTGCCAGCAGTTTATGGCAGACTGAAGCTTTCTTT. Protein sequence: CASSLWQTEAFF.

This clonotype was seen at least ten times. The rearrangement uses TRBV7-9 and TRBJ2-5; TRBD2 might be the D (6 bases). V dropped 1 base and J dropped 5 bases, with 14 bases sitting between them. Per germline, CDR1 SEHNR and CDR2 FQNEAQ (reference sequence). The CDR3 consists of 15 residues. The CDR3 DNA is TGTGCCAGCAGCTTAGGGGGGGTCTCTTGGGAGACCCAGTACTTC. Translating gives CASSLGGVSWETQYF.

Of note for this clonotype: The conserved closing phenylalanine or tryptophan is absent in this CDR3, likely reflecting a read error. This chain uses TRBV11-2 with TRBJ2-3, with TRBD2 matching 8 bases. With V trimmed by 1 base and J by 0 bases, 6 bases remained unmatched. CDR3 length equals 17 residues. CDR1 is SGHAT and CDR2 is FQNNGV in the germline V gene. The CDR3 nucleotides read TGTGCCAGCAGCTTAGGTCCCGCGGGGGGTAGCACAGATACGCAGTATCTT. It encodes CASSLGPAGGSTDTQYL.

In this sample, this clonotype turned up many times. This chain connects TRBV20-1 to TRBJ2-3; 7 bases are a match to TRBD2. V lost 2 bases, J lost 9 bases, and 17 bases stayed unmatched. This CDR3 has 16 residues. The germline gives CDR1 DFQATT, CDR2 SNEGSKA (reference sequence). In DNA form, the CDR3 reads TGCAGTGCTAGACTTGGACTAGTCGACCGCTTCGCGACGCAGTATTTT. Its protein is CSARLGLVDRFATQYF.

The chain is built from TRBV10-3 and TRBJ1-1; tentatively, D is TRBD1 (5 bases). Trimming stripped 4 bases from V and 0 bases from J, with 6 bases between. Germline values: CDR1 ENHRY, CDR2 SYGVKD. The CDR3 sequence is 13 residues long. The CDR3 nucleotides read TGTGCCATCAGTGGGACAATGAACACTGAAGCTTTCTTT. Its translation is CAISGTMNTEAFF.

This chain connects TRBV29-1 to TRBJ1-6; 12 bases align to TRBD1. The CDR3 sequence is 13 residues long. CDR1 is SQVTM, CDR2 ANQGSEA, per germline. CDR3 loop: CSLRDRGQSPLHF. The CDR3 DNA is TGCAGTCTCCGGGACAGGGGGCAGTCACCCCTCCACTTT. The entire variable domain, with the rest obtained from reference TRBV29-1 and TRBJ1-6, is as follows: SAVISQKPSRDICQRGTSLTIQCQVDSQVTMMFWYRQQPGQSLTLIATANQGSEATYESGFVIDKFPISRPNLTFSTLTVSNMSPEDSSIYLCSLRDRGQSPLHFGNGTRLTVT.